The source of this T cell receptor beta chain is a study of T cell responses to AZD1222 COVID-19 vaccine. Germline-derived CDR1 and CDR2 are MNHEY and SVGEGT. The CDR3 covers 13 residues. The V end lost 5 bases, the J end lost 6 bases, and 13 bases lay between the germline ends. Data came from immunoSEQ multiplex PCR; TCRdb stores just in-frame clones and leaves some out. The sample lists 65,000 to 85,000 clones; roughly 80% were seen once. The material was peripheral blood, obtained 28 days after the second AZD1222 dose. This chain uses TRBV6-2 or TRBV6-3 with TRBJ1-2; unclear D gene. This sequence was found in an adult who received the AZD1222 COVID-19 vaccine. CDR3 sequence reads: CASSPRREDGYTF. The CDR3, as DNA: TGTGCCAGCAGTCCGAGGAGGGAGGATGGCTACACCTTC.